This T cell receptor beta chain appears in the sequencing data of a study of T-cell reconstitution after alpha-beta-depleted transplantation in children. CDR3 length equals 11 residues. V lost 8 bases and J 5 bases, leaving 10 bases between the germline ends. Germline V gives CDR1 SQVTM, CDR2 ANQGSEA. This clonotype occurred many times. Unique molecular identifiers tagged the TCRbeta library. TCRdb reprocessed the PCR reads via MiXCR and lists one record per CDR3 protein. This table has about 400,000 distinct CDR3 sequences, 20% appearing once. The chain joins TRBV29-1 to TRBJ2-1; no definite D call. This TCR was sampled from a human donor who donated a stem cell graft to a child with acute myeloid leukemia. Here the sequenced sample was PBMCs from the stem cell graft donor, taken from the stem cell graft. This chain's CDR3 is CSTARDNEQFF. The CDR3 nucleotides read TGCAGCACCGCTCGGGACAATGAGCAGTTCTTC.